The clone carrying this TCR beta chain was observed at least ten times. Antigen unknown. Criteria for exclusion of patients were uncontrolled infection, other autoimmune disease, pregnancy or lactation. Fresh peripheral blood, approximately 9.1 ml, was the source of the PBMCs. The sample originates from a study of T cells in Graves' hyperthyroidism and ophthalmopathy. Looking at the study overall: Before treatment of any kind, peripheral blood was taken at initial diagnosis.

Study observations and caveats: Blood also showed most of the thyroid clonotypes that were expanded above 0.001.

There were TCR beta CDR3 regions amplified from RNA transcripts. First-round RT-PCR with HTBI primers amplified the TCR CDR3 region. TCRdb reanalysed the multiplex PCR reads using MiXCR and keeps one entry per CDR3 protein. Of more than 300,000 distinct CDR3 sequences listed, 13% to 15% are singletons. The CDR3 extends over 15 amino acids. CDR1 is SGHRS and CDR2 is YFSETQ in the germline V gene. Trimming took 4 bases from V and 8 from J, leaving 16 bases between them. The J gene is TRBJ1-6, the V gene TRBV5-1; a weak D match, TRBD1 (6 bases). Sample: blood. This TCR came from a young woman with Graves' ophthalmopathy. CDR3 region: CASSLRTDSYSPLHF. The CDR3 DNA is TGCGCCAGCAGCCTGAGAACGGACAGTTATTCACCCCTCCACTTT.